Listed here are 29 T cell receptor beta chains from one sample, sequenced in a study of T cell responses to AZD1222 COVID-19 vaccine. This table comes from immunoSEQ multiplex PCR, and its TCRdb copy is limited to in-frame clones, with some not included. This sample has just under 90,000 clones; 70% to 90% occur once, and the top ten carry more than 5%. Specimen: peripheral blood, collected 28 days after the second AZD1222 dose. The receptors were gathered from an adult who received the AZD1222 COVID-19 vaccine.

This clone appeared a single time. In the same sample, other DNA sequences code for this CDR3. This chain connects TRBV5-8 to TRBJ1-5, with 8 bases matching TRBD1. The CDR3 totals 14 residues. Germline V gives CDR1 SGHTS, CDR2 YDEGEE. The V gene end was trimmed by 4 bases and the J gene end by 7 bases; junction bases not matched to a gene: 7. CDR3 sequence reads: CASSHGQGGQPQHF. CDR3 DNA sequence: TGTGCCAGCAGCCACGGACAGGGCGGCCAGCCCCAGCATTTT.

As regards this clone: Other DNA sequences within the sample encode an identical CDR3. The chain has TRBV5-1 and TRBJ1-1; D is unresolved. This CDR3 is built from 14 residues. V was shortened by 1 base and J by 1 base, with 8 bases between the two germline ends. Germline V gives CDR1 SGHRS, CDR2 YFSETQ. The CDR3 region is CASSLRTGNTEAFF. The DNA of the CDR3 is TGCGCCAGCAGCTTGCGGACGGGGAACACTGAAGCTTTCTTT.

This clone showed up just a few times. V is TRBV18 and J is TRBJ2-1; 8 bases map to TRBD1. This CDR3 has 16 residues. The V segment lost 1 base and the J segment 5 bases; nucleotides outside the gene matches: 7. Germline V gene sequence: CDR1 KGHSH, CDR2 LQKENI. The CDR3 sequence: CASSPQQGGRNNEQFF. CDR3 nucleotides: TGTGCCAGCTCACCACAACAGGGGGGCAGGAACAATGAGCAGTTCTTC.

This clone came up a few times. This chain's CDR3 is CASSQGSGGLGTEAFF. For the CDR3, the DNA is TGCGCCAGCAGCCAAGGGTCAGGCGGTCTTGGGACTGAAGCTTTCTTT. The chain links TRBV4-3 to TRBJ1-1; no reliable D call. The germline CDR1 and CDR2 sequences are LGHNA and YSLEER. The CDR3 consists of 16 residues. The V end lost 1 base, the J end lost 5 bases, and 17 bases lay between the germline ends.

J is TRBJ1-6 and V is TRBV20-1, with D uncertain. The CDR3 runs to 15 residues. Per the germline V gene, CDR1 is DFQATT and CDR2 is SNEGSKA (reference sequence). The V end lost 3 bases, the J end lost 8 bases, and 17 bases lay between the germline ends. The CDR3 region is CSASPVTSFYSPLHF. The CDR3 nucleotides are TGCAGTGCTAGTCCCGTTACCAGTTTCTATTCACCCCTCCACTTT.

The genes are TRBV6-6 and TRBJ1-4; D gene ambiguous. This CDR3 has 16 residues. Trimming took 2 bases from V and 7 from J, leaving 17 bases between them. CDR1 is MNHNY and CDR2 is SVGAGI in the germline V gene (reference sequence). In DNA, the CDR3 is TGTGCCAGCAGTTACACCCCGTCCGGGGTCAGTGAAAAACTGTTTTTT. Translation gives CASSYTPSGVSEKLFF.

The V gene is TRBV7-3, the J gene TRBJ1-2, with 7 bases identical to TRBD1. Trimming cost V 5 bases and J 4 bases; bases outside gene matches: 1. The CDR3 totals 12 residues. Germline CDR1 and CDR2: SGHTA and FQGTGA. The CDR3 sequence: CASSDRVYGYTF. CDR3 bases: TGTGCCAGCAGCGACAGGGTCTATGGCTACACCTTC.

This clone was picked up one time. The chain couples TRBV13 to TRBJ2-1, with TRBD2 matching over 9 bases. Germline loops: CDR1 PRHDT, CDR2 FYEKMQ (reference sequence). There are 18 residues in the CDR3. Unmatched junction bases numbered 15, after V lost 1 base and J lost 8 bases. The CDR3 sequence: CASSLDSLAGTSIYEQFF. In DNA form, the CDR3 reads TGTGCCAGCAGCTTAGACTCCCTAGCCGGGACTAGCATTTATGAGCAGTTCTTC. Full variable domain (outside the CDR3, taken from reference TRBV13 and TRBJ2-1): AAGVIQSPRHLIKEKRETATLKCYPIPRHDTVYWYQQGPGQDPQFLISFYEKMQSDKGSIPDRFSAQQFSDYHSELNMSSLELGDSALYFCASSLDSLAGTSIYEQFFGPGTRLTVL.

The sample holds one count of this clone. This chain uses TRBV5-6 with TRBJ2-3; possible D gene TRBD1, 5 bases. CDR1 and CDR2 (germline): SGHDT, YYEEEE. Trimming left V 4 bases short and J 4 bases short, with 10 bases between. The CDR3 spans 13 residues. The CDR3 loop is CASSQGSADTQYF. As DNA, the CDR3 is TGTGCCAGCAGCCAGGGTTCTGCAGATACGCAGTATTTT.

This clone was found a few times. J is TRBJ1-6 and V is TRBV10-3, with 7 nucleotides matching TRBD1. Germline V lookup: CDR1 ENHRY, CDR2 SYGVKD. The CDR3 length is 15 residues. The V gene end was trimmed by 3 bases and the J gene end by 4 bases; junction bases not matched to a gene: 3. The CDR3 DNA is TGTGCCATCAGTGAAGCAGGGGGATATAATTCACCCCTCCACTTT. The encoded protein is CAISEAGGYNSPLHF.

There are a few counts of this clone. The chain couples TRBV4-1 to TRBJ2-7; the D gene is possibly TRBD1 (6 bases). The CDR3 length is 15 residues. Germline CDR1 MGHRA, CDR2 YSYEKL. The V gene lost 8 bases and the J gene lost 2 bases, with 19 bases spanning the gap. CDR3 residues: CASRQGPSRAYEQYF. In DNA form, the CDR3 reads TGCGCCAGCCGGCAGGGGCCAAGCAGGGCCTACGAGCAGTACTTC.

This chain connects TRBV6-5 to TRBJ1-1; D not certain. Trimming took 8 bases from V and 2 from J, leaving 12 bases between them. There are 13 residues in the CDR3. The germline V gene has CDR1 MNHEY and CDR2 SVGAGI. CDR3 sequence (DNA): TGTGCCAGCTCATATACGGACAACACTGAAGCTTTCTTT. It codes for CASSYTDNTEAFF.

This chain uses TRBV7-2 with TRBJ2-6; D is perhaps TRBD1 or TRBD2 (5 bases each). Trimming removed 5 bases at V and 0 bases at J, with 20 bases between. Germline CDR1 reads SGHTA; CDR2 reads FQGNSA. The CDR3 sequence is 19 residues long. DNA of the CDR3: TGTGCCAGCAGCCTAGATCCCGCCGGGGCCACCTCTGGGGCCAACGTCCTGACTTTC. Amino acids: CASSLDPAGATSGANVLTF. Full variable domain (missing parts from reference TRBV7-2 and TRBJ2-6): GAGVSQSPSNKVTEKGKDVELRCDPISGHTALYWYRQSLGQGLEFLIYFQGNSAPDKSGLPSDRFSAERTGGSVSTLTIQRTQQEDSAVYLCASSLDPAGATSGANVLTFGAGSRLTVL.

This clone showed up just once. The rearrangement links TRBV21-1 to TRBJ1-2; the table's TRBD1 call for D was not verified on the DNA. TRBV21-1 is recorded as a pseudogene. CDR3 length: 14 residues. CDR3 amino acids: CASSTTGTGSSVPF. CDR3 in DNA: TGTGCCAGCAGCACCACCGGGACAGGTTCTTCGGTTCCCTTC.

The chain recombines TRBV6-2 or TRBV6-3 with TRBJ2-7; TRBD1 agrees at 10 bases. This CDR3 comprises 15 residues. Germline-derived CDR1 and CDR2 are MNHEY and SVGEGT. Trimming cost V 2 bases and J 2 bases; bases outside gene matches: 3. CDR3 region: CASSYLGTGAYEQYF. The CDR3 DNA follows: TGTGCCAGCAGTTACCTCGGGACAGGGGCCTACGAGCAGTACTTC.

The chain combines TRBV19 with TRBJ1-4; a weak D match, TRBD1 (6 bases). V lost 6 bases to trimming and J lost 2 bases, with 10 bases between them. The length of the CDR3 is 14 residues. Germline CDR1 LNHDA, CDR2 SQIVND (reference sequence). The CDR3 protein is CASRSGATNEKLFF. CDR3 in DNA: TGTGCCAGTAGGTCAGGGGCTACTAATGAAAAACTGTTTTTT.

The sample holds one count of this clone. In DNA, the CDR3 is TGTGCCAGCAGCAGGAATCTAAGGAATTCACCCCTCCACTTT. It translates to CASSRNLRNSPLHF. The chain has TRBV11-2 and TRBJ1-6; D not resolved. The CDR3 spans 14 residues. Germline V gives CDR1 SGHAT, CDR2 FQNNGV. V gave up 5 bases and J gave up 7 bases, with 12 bases separating them.

The chain couples TRBV6-5 to TRBJ1-1; no clear D. The V gene's germline CDR1 is MNHEY and CDR2 SVGAGI. Trimming stripped 6 bases from V and 0 bases from J, with 14 bases between. There are 15 residues in the CDR3. The CDR3 region has the DNA TGTGCCAGCAGGCCCCACACTAAGTTGAACACTGAAGCTTTCTTT. Amino acid sequence: CASRPHTKLNTEAFF.

The chain joins TRBV12-3 or TRBV12-4 to TRBJ2-3; D is ambiguous. V dropped 3 bases and J dropped 4 bases, with 5 bases sitting between them. This CDR3 is 12 amino acids long. Here the CDR3 DNA reads TGTGCCAGCAGTTTTTCCCCAGATACGCAGTATTTT. Encoded protein: CASSFSPDTQYF.

V is TRBV27 and J is TRBJ1-1; D is perhaps TRBD1 (5 bases). Trimming took off 4 bases at V and 5 bases at J, with 14 bases between the two ends. Germline V gene sequence: CDR1 MNHEY, CDR2 SMNVEV (reference sequence). The CDR3 consists of 14 residues. CDR3 protein: CASSSSGLWTEAFF. The CDR3 DNA reads TGTGCCAGCAGTTCCTCAGGGCTGTGGACTGAAGCTTTCTTT.

This clone appeared a few times. V and J are TRBV5-1 and TRBJ1-1; D is possibly TRBD1 (6 bases). V shed 4 bases and J shed 1 base, with 14 bases lying between them. This CDR3 contains 15 residues. Germline assignment: CDR1 SGHRS and CDR2 YFSETQ. CDR3 sequence reads: CASSSGIQGNTEAFF. As DNA, the CDR3 is TGCGCCAGCAGCAGCGGAATACAGGGGAACACTGAAGCTTTCTTT.

The chain is built from TRBV7-2 and TRBJ1-6, with D perhaps matching TRBD1 (5 bases). Germline lookup yields CDR1 SGHTA and CDR2 FQGNSA. V lost 5 bases and J lost 9, with 20 bases in between. The CDR3 totals 16 residues. In nucleotides, the CDR3 is TGTGCCAGCAGCGCGGCCTCCCAGGGTAGACGTTCACCCCTCCACTTT. It translates to CASSAASQGRRSPLHF.

The V gene is TRBV24-1, the J gene TRBJ2-7, with TRBD1 matching 11 bases. This CDR3 region has 15 residues. CDR1 and CDR2 (germline): KGHDR, SFDVKD. J lost 3 bases, V lost 2 bases, and 2 bases had no gene match. The CDR3 DNA sequence: TGTGCCACCAGTGATTCCGGGACAGGGGGCTACGAGCAGTACTTC. Residues: CATSDSGTGGYEQYF.

As DNA, the CDR3 is TGTGCCAGCGGCCCGCAGGGGGAAGCTTTCTTT. As protein: CASGPQGEAFF. The chain is built from TRBV12-3 or TRBV12-4 and TRBJ1-1, with D possibly matching TRBD1 (6 bases). This CDR3 spans 11 amino acids. The V end was cut by 8 bases, the J end by 8 bases, with 12 bases between.

The chain combines TRBV6-5 with TRBJ1-6, with TRBD1 matching 10 bases. The V gene end was trimmed by 0 bases and the J gene end by 10 bases; junction bases not matched to a gene: 3. Per the germline V gene, CDR1 is MNHEY and CDR2 is SVGAGI. The CDR3 loop spans 15 amino acids. The CDR3: CASSYSDRGQSPLHF. CDR3 DNA: TGTGCCAGCAGTTACTCCGACAGGGGGCAATCACCCCTCCACTTT.

The genes are TRBV14 and TRBJ1-5; 7 bases map to TRBD1. Germline assignment: CDR1 SGHDN and CDR2 FVKESK. V was clipped by 4 bases and J by 5 bases; unmatched bases: 2. The CDR3 consists of 13 residues. The DNA for the CDR3 is TGTGCCAGCAGCCTAGACAGGGATCAGCCCCAGCATTTT. Amino acids: CASSLDRDQPQHF.

This chain joins TRBV20-1 and TRBJ2-1, with D uncertain. The V gene lost 3 bases and the J gene lost 12 bases, with 3 bases spanning the gap. The germline CDR1 and CDR2 sequences are DFQATT and SNEGSKA (reference sequence). This CDR3 is 8 amino acids long. In nucleotides, the CDR3 is TGCAGTGCTAGGGGGCAGTTCTTC. It codes for CSARGQFF.

This chain links TRBV5-1 with TRBJ1-1, with 7 bases matching TRBD1. Trimming removed 6 bases from V and 3 bases from J; junction bases left unmatched: 8. Germline CDR1 reads SGHRS; CDR2 reads YFSETQ. This CDR3 is 14 amino acids long. CDR3 region: CASTPQGSDTEAFF. DNA for the CDR3: TGCGCCAGCACCCCACAGGGGTCGGACACTGAAGCTTTCTTT.

The gene calls are TRBV3-1 (or the pseudogene TRBV3-2) and TRBJ1-1, with D maybe TRBD1 (6 bases). This CDR3 comprises 14 residues. V gave up 1 base and J gave up 5 bases, with 11 bases separating them. In germline, CDR1 is LGHDT, CDR2 YNNKEL (reference sequence). DNA for the CDR3: TGTGCCAGCAGCCAAGGGGGGGCGTGGACTGAAGCTTTCTTT. It specifies CASSQGGAWTEAFF.